This TCR beta chain was identified in a study of T cell responses to AZD1222 COVID-19 vaccine. Regarding the study as a whole: Repertoires were obtained solely post-peak T cell response. Reportedly, nearly half the spike-specific TCRs target unmutated variant regions. Females outnumbered males among donors, who were mostly white British; clonal diversity was possibly underestimated. A rise in Spike-specific TCR breadth and depth followed two AZD1222 doses.

The CDR3 runs 15 residues. Germline V gene sequence: CDR1 SGDLS, CDR2 YYNGEE. V was pared by 4 bases and J by 4 bases, with 7 bases of the junction left unmatched. In regard to this clone: The antigen is not known.

Method: immunoSEQ multiplex PCR; TCRdb's copy keeps in-frame clones and lacks some. The sample includes 90,000 to 150,000 clones, around 90% of them seen just once. Sequenced material: peripheral blood, taken on day 0 of AZD1222 vaccination. This chain joins TRBV9 and TRBJ2-1; 8 bases align to TRBD1. The source is an adult in good health. The CDR3 sequence: CASSSRTGTYNEQFF. The CDR3 DNA is TGTGCCAGCAGCTCCCGGACAGGGACATACAATGAGCAGTTCTTC.